This T cell receptor (beta chain) derives from a study of Ad26.COV2.S vaccination and SARS-CoV-2 variants. Study in general: Donor got 5x10^10 or 1x10^11 viral particles of Ad26.COV2.S.

Treatment denoted: approximately 18 received Ad26.COV2.S at low or high dose, single or two shots; 5 received placebo; per-sample allocation not given. The study sampled participants on day 63 after the first vaccine or placebo injection. The donor was a Boston adult aged 18-55 years. Built on an Ad26 vector, the vaccine expressed Wuhan-strain SARS-CoV-2 spike. Sequencing was performed with immunoSEQ multiplex PCR; in TCRdb, only in-frame clones are kept and a portion is missing. The table has around 400,000 clones, 75% to 95% seen once; the top ten hold approximately 12%. The source was peripheral blood, collected in a trial of Ad26.COV2.S vaccine versus placebo. This receptor was obtained from a person aged 18-65 years who received the Ad26.COV2.S COVID-19 vaccine or a placebo.

The CDR3 is CASSLSTSGLYNEQFF. Written as DNA, the CDR3 is TGTGCCAGCAGCCTAAGCACTAGCGGGCTGTACAATGAGCAGTTCTTC. The chain uses TRBV14 and TRBJ2-1; 9 bases align to TRBD2. Germline V gives CDR1 SGHDN, CDR2 FVKESK. The CDR3 length is 16 residues. With V trimmed by 4 bases and J by 4 bases, 8 bases remained unmatched.